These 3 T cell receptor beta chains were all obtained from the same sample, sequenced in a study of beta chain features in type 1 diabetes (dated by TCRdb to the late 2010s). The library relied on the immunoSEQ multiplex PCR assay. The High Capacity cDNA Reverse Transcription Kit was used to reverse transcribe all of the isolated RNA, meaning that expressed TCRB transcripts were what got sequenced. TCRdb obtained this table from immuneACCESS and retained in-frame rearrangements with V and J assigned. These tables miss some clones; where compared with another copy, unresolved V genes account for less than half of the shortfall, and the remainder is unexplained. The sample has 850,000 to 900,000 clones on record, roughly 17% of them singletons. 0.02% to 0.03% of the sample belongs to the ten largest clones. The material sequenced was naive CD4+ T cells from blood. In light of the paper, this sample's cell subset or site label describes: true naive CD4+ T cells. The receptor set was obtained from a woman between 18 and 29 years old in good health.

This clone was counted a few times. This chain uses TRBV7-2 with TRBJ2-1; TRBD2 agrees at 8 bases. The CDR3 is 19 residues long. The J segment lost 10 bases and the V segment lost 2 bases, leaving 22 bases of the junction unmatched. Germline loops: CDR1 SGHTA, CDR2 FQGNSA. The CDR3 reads CASSLKGGRTGPTTWEQFF. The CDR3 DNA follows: TGTGCCAGCAGCTTAAAGGGCGGGAGGACGGGCCCCACTACATGGGAGCAGTTCTTC. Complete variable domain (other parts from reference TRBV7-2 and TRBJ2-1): GAGVSQSPSNKVTEKGKDVELRCDPISGHTALYWYRQSLGQGLEFLIYFQGNSAPDKSGLPSDRFSAERTGGSVSTLTIQRTQQEDSAVYLCASSLKGGRTGPTTWEQFFGPGTRLTVL.

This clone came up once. The CDR3 here is CASSRQGNYGYTF. The CDR3 DNA reads as TGTGCCAGCTCACGACAGGGTAACTATGGCTACACCTTC. The chain is built from TRBV18 and TRBJ1-2; 7 nucleotides match TRBD1. Germline CDR1 reads KGHSH; CDR2 reads LQKENI. This CDR3 comprises 13 residues. Trimming took 4 bases from V and 1 from J; bases not matched to a gene: 0.

CDR3 region: CASSYGTGAGDTQYF. The CDR3 nucleotides are TGTGCCAGCAGTTATGGGACAGGGGCGGGAGATACGCAGTATTTT. The J gene is TRBJ2-3, the V gene TRBV6-6, with 10 bases that match TRBD1. CDR1 is MNHNY and CDR2 is SVGAGI in the germline V gene (reference sequence). The CDR3 is made up of 15 amino acids. Unmatched junction bases numbered 5, after V lost 3 bases and J lost 5 bases.